This paragraph reports one T cell receptor (beta chain). TCRdb keeps only in-frame clones here, not all; method: immunoSEQ multiplex PCR. The table records 15,000 to 20,000 clones, approximately 90% of them present only once. The data belong to a study of blood T cell repertoires in COVID-19. The CDR3 has 16 residues. J was trimmed by 5 bases and V by 6 bases; bases with no gene match: 14. Germline V CDR1 and CDR2: LNHDA, SQIVND (reference sequence). The clonotype was recovered from a human donor with active COVID-19. The donor label of this sample is uncertain. V and J are TRBV19 and TRBJ1-1, with 8 bases matching TRBD1. The sample was peripheral blood. CDR3 in amino acids: CASSPASGGARTEAFF. For the CDR3, the DNA is TGTGCCAGTAGCCCGGCCTCAGGGGGCGCGAGGACTGAAGCTTTCTTT.